This T cell receptor beta chain was sequenced for a study of tumor and adjacent non-tumor tissue in lung cancer. The CDR3 spans 14 residues. Germline CDR1 reads GTSNPN; CDR2 reads SVGIG (reference sequence). No cell sorting was done before RNA was extracted from the tissue. More than 3 cm separated this lung sample from the edge of the tumor. As regards this clonotype: One end of the junction is discordant with germline, which a read error may explain.

TCRbeta libraries were built with three rounds of nested PCR, modified from ARM-PCR. One entry per CDR3 protein results from TCRdb running MiXCR on the multiplex PCR reads. The sample yields about 80,000 distinct CDR3 sequences, around 80% seen once. The rearrangement links TRBV30 to TRBJ1-1; D unclear. Sequences were obtained from distant non-tumor lung tissue. This TCR came from a man aged 60 to 69 with non-small cell lung cancer. This chain's CDR3 is CAWSVDIRRTETFF. The CDR3 coding sequence is TGTGCCTGGAGTGTCGATATCAGGCGGACTGAAACTTTCTTT.